Each of the 3 T cell receptor beta chains below was sequenced from the same sample in a study of neoadjuvant anti-PD-1 for oral cavity cancer (dated by TCRdb to about 2021). The protocol used for the library was the immunoSEQ multiplex PCR assay. TCRdb stores this immuneACCESS table with in-frame sequences only. Part of the clones is absent; in the studies checked, under half of the shortfall reflects unresolved V genes, and no reason is known for the rest. The sample records around 70,000 clones, about 85% of which are singletons. The ten largest clones capture roughly 3.4% of the sample. The time point label here, explained by the study, means: after neoadjuvant nivolumab, at surgical resection. The sequences come from PBMCs, collected after nivolumab (anti-PD-1) treatment. The receptors stem from a person aged 35-79 years with oral cavity squamous cell carcinoma.

Regarding this clone: One end of the junction does not line up with germline, which may come from a read error. The chain carries TRBV7-9 and TRBJ2-1, with a possible D match to TRBD1 (5 bases). The V gene's germline CDR1 is SEHNR and CDR2 FQNEAQ (reference sequence). The CDR3 has 10 amino acids. For the CDR3, the DNA is TGTGCCAGCAGCTTAGCAGGACAAATCTTC. It is translated as CASSLAGQIF.

The V gene is TRBV6-1, the J gene TRBJ1-4; D perhaps matches TRBD1 (5 bases). Germline CDR1 reads MNHNS; CDR2 reads SASEGT. There are 15 residues in the CDR3. Trimming cost V 1 base and J 9 bases, with 15 bases left between them. The CDR3 loop is CASSEGGGGPQKLFF. DNA of the CDR3: TGTGCCAGCAGTGAAGGGGGCGGGGGTCCCCAAAAACTGTTTTTT.

The chain employs TRBV6-5 and TRBJ2-1; the match to TRBD2 covers 9 bases. Germline V gives CDR1 MNHEY, CDR2 SVGAGI. V trimming: 0 bases; J trimming: 5 bases; junction bases outside the gene matches: 5. This CDR3 region has 16 residues. CDR3 loop: CASSYSGGRVNNEQFF. The CDR3 DNA reads as TGTGCCAGCAGTTACTCTGGCGGGAGGGTAAACAATGAGCAGTTCTTC.